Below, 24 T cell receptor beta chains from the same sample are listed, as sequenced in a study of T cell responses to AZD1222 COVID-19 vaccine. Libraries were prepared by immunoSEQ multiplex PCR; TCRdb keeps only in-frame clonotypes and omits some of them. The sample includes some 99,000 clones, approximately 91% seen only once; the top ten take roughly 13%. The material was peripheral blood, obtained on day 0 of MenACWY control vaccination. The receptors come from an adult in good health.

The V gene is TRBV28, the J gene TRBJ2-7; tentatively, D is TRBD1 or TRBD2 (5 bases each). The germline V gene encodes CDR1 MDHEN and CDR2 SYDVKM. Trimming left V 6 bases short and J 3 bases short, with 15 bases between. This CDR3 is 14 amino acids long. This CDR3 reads CASRPRDRFYEQYF. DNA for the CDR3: TGTGCCAGCAGACCTAGGGACCGATTCTACGAGCAGTACTTC.

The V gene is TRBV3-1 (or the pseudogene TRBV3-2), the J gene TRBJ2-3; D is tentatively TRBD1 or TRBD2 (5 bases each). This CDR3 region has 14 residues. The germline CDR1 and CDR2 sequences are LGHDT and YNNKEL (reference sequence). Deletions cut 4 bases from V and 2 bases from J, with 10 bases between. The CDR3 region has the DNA TGTGCCAGCAGCCTCCTCGGGGCCACAGATACGCAGTATTTT. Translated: CASSLLGATDTQYF.

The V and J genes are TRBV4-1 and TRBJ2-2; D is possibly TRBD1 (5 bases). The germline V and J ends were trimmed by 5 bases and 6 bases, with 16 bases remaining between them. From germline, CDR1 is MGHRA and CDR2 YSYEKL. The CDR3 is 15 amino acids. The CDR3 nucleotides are TGCGCCAGCAGCGTCCGGCAAGGCAGGGCCGGGGAGCTGTTTTTT. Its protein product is CASSVRQGRAGELFF.

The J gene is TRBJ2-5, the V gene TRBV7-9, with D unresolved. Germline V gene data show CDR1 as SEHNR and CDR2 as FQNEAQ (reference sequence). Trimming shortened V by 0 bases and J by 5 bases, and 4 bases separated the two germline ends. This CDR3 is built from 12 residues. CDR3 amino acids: CASSLASETQYF. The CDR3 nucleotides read TGTGCCAGCAGCTTAGCATCCGAGACCCAGTACTTC.

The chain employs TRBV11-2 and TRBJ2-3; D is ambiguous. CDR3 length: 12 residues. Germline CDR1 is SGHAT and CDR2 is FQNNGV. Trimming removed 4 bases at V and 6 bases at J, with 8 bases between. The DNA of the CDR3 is TGTGCCAGCAGCTCCGATGGGGATACGCAGTATTTT. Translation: CASSSDGDTQYF.

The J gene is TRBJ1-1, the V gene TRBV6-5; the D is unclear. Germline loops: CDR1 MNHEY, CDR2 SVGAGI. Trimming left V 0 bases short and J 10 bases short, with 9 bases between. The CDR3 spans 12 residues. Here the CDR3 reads CASSYSMAGAFF. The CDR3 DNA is TGTGCCAGCAGTTACTCGATGGCAGGAGCTTTCTTT.

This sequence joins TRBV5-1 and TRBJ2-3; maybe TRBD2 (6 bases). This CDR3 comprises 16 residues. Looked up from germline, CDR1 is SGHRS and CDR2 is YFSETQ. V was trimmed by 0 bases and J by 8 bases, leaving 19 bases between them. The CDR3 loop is CASSLAPGDPPVTQYF. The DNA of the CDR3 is TGCGCCAGCAGCTTGGCACCGGGGGACCCCCCCGTTACGCAGTATTTT. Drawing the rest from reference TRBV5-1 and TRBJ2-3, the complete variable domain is KAGVTQTPRYLIKTRGQQVTLSCSPISGHRSVSWYQQTPGQGLQFLFEYFSETQRNKGNFPGRFSGRQFSNSRSEMNVSTLELGDSALYLCASSLAPGDPPVTQYFGPGTRLTVL.

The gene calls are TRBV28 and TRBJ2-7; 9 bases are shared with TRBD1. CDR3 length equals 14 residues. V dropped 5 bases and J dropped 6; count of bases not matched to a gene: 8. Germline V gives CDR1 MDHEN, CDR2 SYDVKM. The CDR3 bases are TGTGCCAGCAGTCCAACCGGGACAGGGTCCGAGCAGTACTTC. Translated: CASSPTGTGSEQYF.

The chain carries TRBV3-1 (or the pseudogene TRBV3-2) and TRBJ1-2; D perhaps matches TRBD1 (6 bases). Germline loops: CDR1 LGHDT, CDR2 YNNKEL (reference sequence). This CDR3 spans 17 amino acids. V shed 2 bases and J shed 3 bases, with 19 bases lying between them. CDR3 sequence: CASSQQHLGGGYYGYTF. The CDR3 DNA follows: TGTGCCAGCAGCCAACAACACCTTGGGGGGGGCTACTATGGCTACACCTTC.

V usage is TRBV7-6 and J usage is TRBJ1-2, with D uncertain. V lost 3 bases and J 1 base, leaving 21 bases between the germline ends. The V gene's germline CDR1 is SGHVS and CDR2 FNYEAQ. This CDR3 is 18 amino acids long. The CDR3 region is CASSLEVPSRLYNYGYTF. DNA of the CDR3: TGTGCCAGCAGCTTGGAGGTTCCGTCGCGCCTTTATAACTATGGCTACACCTTC.

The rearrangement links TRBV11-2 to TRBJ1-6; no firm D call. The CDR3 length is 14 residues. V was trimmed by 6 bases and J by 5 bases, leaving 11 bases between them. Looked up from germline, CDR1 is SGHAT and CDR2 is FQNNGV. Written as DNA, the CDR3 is TGTGCCAGCAGACTCCAGAACGATAATTCACCCCTCCACTTT. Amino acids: CASRLQNDNSPLHF.

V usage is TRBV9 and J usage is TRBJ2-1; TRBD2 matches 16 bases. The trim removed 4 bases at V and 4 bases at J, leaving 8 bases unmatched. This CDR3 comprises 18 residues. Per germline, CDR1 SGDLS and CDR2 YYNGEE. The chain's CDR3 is CASSPGTSGRAWYNEQFF. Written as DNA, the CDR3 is TGTGCCAGCAGCCCCGGGACTAGCGGGAGGGCTTGGTACAATGAGCAGTTCTTC.

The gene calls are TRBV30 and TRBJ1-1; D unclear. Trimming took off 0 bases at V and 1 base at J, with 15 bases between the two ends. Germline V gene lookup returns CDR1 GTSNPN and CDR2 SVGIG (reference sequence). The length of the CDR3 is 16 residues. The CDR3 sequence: CAWSVPIRAWNTEAFF. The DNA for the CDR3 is TGTGCCTGGAGTGTACCGATTAGGGCTTGGAACACTGAAGCTTTCTTT.

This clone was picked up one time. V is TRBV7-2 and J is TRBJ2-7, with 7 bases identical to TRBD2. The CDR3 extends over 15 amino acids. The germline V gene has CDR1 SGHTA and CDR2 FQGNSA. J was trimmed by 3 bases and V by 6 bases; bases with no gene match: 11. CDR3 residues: CASRQVPSGNYEQYF. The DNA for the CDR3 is TGTGCCAGCAGACAAGTCCCCAGCGGGAACTACGAGCAGTACTTC.

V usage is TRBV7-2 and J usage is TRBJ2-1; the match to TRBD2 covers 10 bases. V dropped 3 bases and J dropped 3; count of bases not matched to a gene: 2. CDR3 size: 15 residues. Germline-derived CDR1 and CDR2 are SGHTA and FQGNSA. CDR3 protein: CASSFTSGNYNEQFF. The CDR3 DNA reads TGTGCCAGCAGCTTTACTAGCGGGAACTACAATGAGCAGTTCTTC.

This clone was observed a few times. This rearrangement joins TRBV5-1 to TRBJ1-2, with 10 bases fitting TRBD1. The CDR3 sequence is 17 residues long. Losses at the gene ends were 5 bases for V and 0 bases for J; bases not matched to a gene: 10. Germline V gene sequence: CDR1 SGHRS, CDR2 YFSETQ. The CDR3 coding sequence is TGCGCCAGCAGAACCGACAGGGGGCGGGAAGCTAACTATGGCTACACCTTC. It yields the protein CASRTDRGREANYGYTF. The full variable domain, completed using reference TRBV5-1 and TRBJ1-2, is KAGVTQTPRYLIKTRGQQVTLSCSPISGHRSVSWYQQTPGQGLQFLFEYFSETQRNKGNFPGRFSGRQFSNSRSEMNVSTLELGDSALYLCASRTDRGREANYGYTFGSGTRLTVV.

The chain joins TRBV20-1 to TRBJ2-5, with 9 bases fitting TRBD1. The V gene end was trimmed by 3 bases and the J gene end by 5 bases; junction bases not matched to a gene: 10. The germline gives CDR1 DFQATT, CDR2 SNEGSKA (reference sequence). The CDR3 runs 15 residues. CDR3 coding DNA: TGCAGTGCTAGTAGGGGACAGGGTCTGACGGAGACCCAGTACTTC. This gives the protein CSASRGQGLTETQYF.

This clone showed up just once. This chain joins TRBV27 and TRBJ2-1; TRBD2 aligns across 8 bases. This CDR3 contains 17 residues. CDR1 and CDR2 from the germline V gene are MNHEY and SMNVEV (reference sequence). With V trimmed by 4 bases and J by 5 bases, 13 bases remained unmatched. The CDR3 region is CASSSPASGYLNNEQFF. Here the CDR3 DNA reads TGTGCCAGCAGTTCCCCAGCTAGCGGGTACCTAAACAATGAGCAGTTCTTC.

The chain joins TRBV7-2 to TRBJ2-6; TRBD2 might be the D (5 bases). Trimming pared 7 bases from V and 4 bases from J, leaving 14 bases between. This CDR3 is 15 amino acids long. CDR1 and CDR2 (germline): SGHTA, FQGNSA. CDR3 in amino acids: CASKLGFLGANVLTF. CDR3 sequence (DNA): TGTGCCAGCAAACTAGGGTTTCTCGGGGCCAACGTCCTGACTTTC.

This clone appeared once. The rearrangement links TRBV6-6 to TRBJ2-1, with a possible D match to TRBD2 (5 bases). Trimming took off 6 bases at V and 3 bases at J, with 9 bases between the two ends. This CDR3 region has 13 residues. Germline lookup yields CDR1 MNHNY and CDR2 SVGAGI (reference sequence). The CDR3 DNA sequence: TGTGCCAGCAGCCCAGACTACTACAATGAGCAGTTCTTC. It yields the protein CASSPDYYNEQFF.

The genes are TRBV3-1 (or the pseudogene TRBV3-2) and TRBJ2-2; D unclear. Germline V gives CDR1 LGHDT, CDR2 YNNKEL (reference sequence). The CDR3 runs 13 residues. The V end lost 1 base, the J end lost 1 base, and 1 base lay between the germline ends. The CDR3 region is CASSQGNTGELFF. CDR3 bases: TGTGCCAGCAGCCAAGGGAACACCGGGGAGCTGTTTTTT.

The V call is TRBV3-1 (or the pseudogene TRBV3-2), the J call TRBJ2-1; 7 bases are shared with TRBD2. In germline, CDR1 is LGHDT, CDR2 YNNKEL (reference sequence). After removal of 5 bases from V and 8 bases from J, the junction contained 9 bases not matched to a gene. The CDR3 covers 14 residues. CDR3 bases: TGTGCCAGCAGCACCCGGACTAGTTTATATGAGCAGTTCTTC. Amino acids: CASSTRTSLYEQFF.

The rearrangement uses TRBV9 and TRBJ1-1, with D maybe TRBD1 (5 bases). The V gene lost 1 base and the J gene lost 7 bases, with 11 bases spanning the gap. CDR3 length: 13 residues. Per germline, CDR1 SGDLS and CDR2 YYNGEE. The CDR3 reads CASSVTRESEAFF. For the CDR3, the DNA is TGTGCCAGCAGCGTAACCAGGGAGAGTGAAGCTTTCTTT.

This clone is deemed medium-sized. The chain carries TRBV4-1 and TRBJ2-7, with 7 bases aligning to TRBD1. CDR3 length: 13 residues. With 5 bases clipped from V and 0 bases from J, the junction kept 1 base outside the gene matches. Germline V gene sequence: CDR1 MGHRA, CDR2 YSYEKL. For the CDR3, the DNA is TGCGCCAGCAGCTACAGGGGCTCCTACGAGCAGTACTTC. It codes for CASSYRGSYEQYF.